What follows is one T cell receptor beta chain and its context. Its antigen remains unknown. This sample is part of a study of shared clonotypes between healthy human individuals. Study findings and constraints: Despite large depth, rarefaction showed incomplete sorted-subset sequencing. Naive CD4 clonotype sharing across a handful of donors was 4% to 5.5%.

TCRdb's copy holds only in-frame clones and misses some; the assay was immunoSEQ multiplex PCR. The sample lists some 580,000 clones; around 97% were seen once. CD45RA-negative memory and CD45RA+ naive subsets were split from the CD4+ cells. Germline-derived CDR1 and CDR2 are SNHLY and FYNNEI. The CDR3 totals 16 residues. The junction had 7 bases not matched to a gene; V was cut back by 6 bases and J by 0 bases. The sequence was collected from a woman between 25 and 40 years old in good health. The V gene is TRBV2, the J gene TRBJ1-3, with TRBD1 identical over 8 bases. Sequences were obtained from naive CD4+ T cells sorted from blood. The subset is: CD45RA+ positively selected. The CDR3 DNA reads TGTGCCAGCAGGGGGGACAGGACTTTCTCTGGAAACACCATATATTTT. Amino acid sequence: CASRGDRTFSGNTIYF. Full variable domain (missing parts from reference TRBV2 and TRBJ1-3): EPEVTQTPSHQVTQMGQEVILRCVPISNHLYFYWYRQILGQKVEFLVSFYNNEISEKSEIFDDQFSVERPDGSNFTLKIRSTKLEDSAMYFCASRGDRTFSGNTIYFGEGSWLTVV.